The TCR beta chain under discussion was sequenced for a study of blood T cell repertoires in COVID-19. Study overall: Italy, Spain and the United States were the sources of the convalescent and acute COVID-19 samples.

The method was immunoSEQ multiplex PCR; TCRdb's version includes in-frame clones alone and lacks a portion of them. The data hold 140,000 to 150,000 clones, with roughly 80% observed a single time. In its sample, this clone was seen many times. Specimen: peripheral blood. This TCR derives from a human donor in a cohort sampled during active COVID-19.

The CDR3 region has the DNA TGTGCCAGCAGCTCCTCGGAGGGGGCGTATCTCCACTTT. This codes for CASSSSEGAYLHF. V is TRBV5-4 and J is TRBJ1-6; 7 bases fit TRBD1. CDR1 SGHNT and CDR2 YYREEE come from the germline V gene (reference sequence). J was trimmed by 16 bases and V by 3 bases; bases with no gene match: 10. The CDR3 is 13 residues long.